Listed below are T cell receptor beta chains from one sample, sequenced in a study of shared clonotypes between healthy human individuals. Assay: immunoSEQ multiplex PCR; the TCRdb copy retains only in-frame clones and omits some. The repertoire includes about 110,000 clones, about 71% of them detected once, and approximately 25% sits in the top ten. The sample taken for sequencing was memory CD8+ T cells sorted from blood. The source is a woman aged 25 to 45 in good health. Both conserved end residues are part of each CDR3.

J gene,V gene,CDR3 protein
TRBJ1-4,TRBV4-1,CASSQAWSSNEKLFF
TRBJ2-7,TRBV5-5,CASSLRHTYSYEQYF
TRBJ2-3,TRBV1,CTSSPIRTGGPDTQYF
TRBJ1-4,TRBV28,CASSRARKGEKLFF
TRBJ1-1,TRBV19,CASSRWAYTEAFF
TRBJ1-1,TRBV7-9,CASSLGVPGGTEAFF
TRBJ1-1,TRBV2,CASSFVLGEGISEAFF
TRBJ2-3,TRBV7-9,CASSWHTQYF
TRBJ1-2,TRBV6-4,CASSDISSPPDGYTF
TRBJ2-1,TRBV5-4,CASSLEKGAGSYNEQFF
TRBJ2-7,TRBV25-1,CASSELGRAEGTYEQYF
TRBJ2-5,TRBV5-1,CASSLVRPGLAGGWRETQYF
TRBJ2-3,TRBV5-5,CASSLDGVNTDTQYF
TRBJ2-7,TRBV11-2,CASSLDRWTGGDYEQYF
TRBJ2-1,TRBV5-1,CASSLASGAYNEQFF